This TCR beta chain was sequenced during a study of blood T cell repertoires in COVID-19. Across the whole study: PBMCs, B-cell-depleted T cells, or T cells provided the cDNA or gDNA that made up the material.

The CDR3 contains 14 residues. Deletions cut 0 bases from V and 6 bases from J, with 13 bases between. Germline V gives CDR1 SGHDT, CDR2 YYEEEE. Using immunoSEQ multiplex PCR, the repertoire was profiled, and TCRdb retains in-frame clones only, with some absent. Of roughly 90,000 clones in the sample, 70% to 90% were seen once. This sequence joins TRBV5-6 and TRBJ2-7; possibly TRBD2 for D (5 bases). The source of this sequence is a man aged 40-55 years with acute or convalescent COVID-19. Sequences were obtained from peripheral blood. This CDR3 is CASSLGGLNREQYF. The CDR3 bases are TGTGCCAGCAGCTTGGGAGGGTTAAACCGCGAGCAGTACTTC.